These T cell receptor beta chains were read from a single sample in a study of OX40 agonist ivuxolimab in advanced cancers. Assay: immunoSEQ multiplex PCR; the TCRdb copy retains only in-frame clones and omits some. The table includes roughly 64,000 clones, more than 80% detected once. The input for sequencing was CD4+ or CD8+ T cells sorted from blood, taken in a trial of the OX40 agonist ivuxolimab. The receptors originated from an adult with an advanced solid tumor such as melanoma, head and neck, liver or kidney cancer. Both conserved end residues are part of each CDR3.

V gene,J gene,CDR3 protein
TRBV5-4,TRBJ2-3,CASSWRLAGDGGYTQYF
TRBV9,TRBJ2-5,CASSVDPSGGTQETQYF
TRBV28,TRBJ2-3,CASRVAGGPGDTQYF
TRBV27,TRBJ2-7,CASSSIAGPLYEQYF
TRBV6-1,TRBJ1-2,CASSQLSGLNYGYTF
TRBV6-6,TRBJ1-5,CASSWHGGPSNQPQHF
TRBV11-2,TRBJ2-5,CASSSRTRRVATQYF
TRBV18,TRBJ1-4,CASSQTGNEKLFF
TRBV5-1,TRBJ2-7,CASSLDSWGSYEQYF
TRBV28,TRBJ2-7,CASSLWPSSYEQYF
TRBV6-1,TRBJ2-1,CASLSGQRYNEQFF
TRBV27,TRBJ2-1,CASSPVAGKPNEQFF
TRBV11-3,TRBJ2-1,CASSLGGEQFF
TRBV14,TRBJ2-1,CASSPKQGYNEQFF
TRBV6-1,TRBJ1-2,CASSPATGTGGYTF